These 5 T cell receptor beta chains share one sample of origin, sequenced in a study of identical twins. TCRdb reanalysed the 5' RACE reads using MiXCR and keeps one entry per CDR3 protein. The sample shows under 900,000 distinct CDR3 sequences, around 12% of them seen only once. The same sample was also used in a study of yellow fever vaccine responses in identical twins.

What was sequenced was PBMCs. These receptors all come from a woman younger than 30 in good health.

The chain links TRBV29-1 to TRBJ2-4, with TRBD1 matching over 8 bases. After removal of 6 bases from V and 2 bases from J, the junction contained 6 bases not matched to a gene. Germline V gene lookup returns CDR1 SQVTM and CDR2 ANQGSEA. The length of the CDR3 is 14 residues. CDR3 nucleotides: TGCAGCGTCCAAACAGGGGGTTCCAAAAACATTCAGTACTTC. Translated: CSVQTGGSKNIQYF.

The chain is built from TRBV20-1 and TRBJ1-4; D is unresolved. Germline V gene sequence: CDR1 DFQATT, CDR2 SNEGSKA (reference sequence). This CDR3 region has 12 residues. Trimming shortened V by 3 bases and J by 4 bases, and 6 bases separated the two germline ends. CDR3 sequence reads: CSASRFNEKLFF. In DNA, the CDR3 is TGCAGTGCTAGCAGATTTAATGAAAAACTGTTTTTT.

This clonotype was picked up many times. The chain joins TRBV20-1 to TRBJ2-7; 15 bases line up with TRBD2. Germline V gene data show CDR1 as DFQATT and CDR2 as SNEGSKA (reference sequence). The ends lost 5 bases at V and 0 bases at J; junction bases unmatched: 8. The CDR3 extends over 17 amino acids. The CDR3, as DNA: TGCAGTGCTTACACGGGACTAGCGGGGGGAAGCTCCTACGAGCAGTACGTC. Residues: CSAYTGLAGGSSYEQYV.

This clonotype was seen only a few times. V and J are TRBV20-1 and TRBJ2-7; D unresolved. In germline, CDR1 is DFQATT, CDR2 SNEGSKA (reference sequence). CDR3 length: 14 residues. V dropped 0 bases and J dropped 2 bases, with 11 bases sitting between them. The CDR3 region is CSARDPHAPYEQYV. CDR3 bases: TGCAGTGCTAGAGATCCCCACGCGCCCTACGAGCAGTACGTC.

The rearrangement links TRBV5-1 to TRBJ1-5; D is possibly TRBD1 (5 bases). Per germline, CDR1 SGHRS and CDR2 YFSETQ. The CDR3 covers 18 residues. Trimming stripped 4 bases from V and 0 bases from J, with 20 bases between. In DNA, the CDR3 is TGCGCCAGCAGCCAGGGACGGCCCCTACTCTATAGCAATCAGCCCCAGCATTTT. Its protein product is CASSQGRPLLYSNQPQHF.